The 10 T cell receptor beta chains in this list originate from one sample, sequenced in a study of T cell repertoires in cytomegalovirus infection (dated by TCRdb to about 2019). TCRdb records Illumina HiSeq 1500 as the sequencer. TCRdb reprocessing: public reads trimmed at Q25 with fastp, clones called with MiXCR, in-frame beta chains kept. Entries that share a CDR3 protein sequence are merged under the most common genes and DNA. The sample records about 160,000 distinct CDR3 sequences, approximately 17% of which are singletons. The ten largest clones capture 15% to 20% of the sample. Specimen: CD8+ T cells from PBMCs. These TCRs come from a human donor in good health (CMV status not recorded). Some clones in this sample may be carry-over from other donors' samples.

The chain is built from TRBV4-1 and TRBJ2-7; 14 bases align to TRBD2. The V segment lost 1 base and the J segment 5 bases; nucleotides outside the gene matches: 4. This CDR3 spans 16 amino acids. Germline CDR1 and CDR2: MGHRA and YSYEKL. In DNA, the CDR3 is TGCGCCAGCAGCCAAGGCTCGGGACTAGCGGGAGACGAGCAGTACTTC. Translating gives CASSQGSGLAGDEQYF.

The chain links TRBV28 to TRBJ1-5, with D maybe TRBD1 (6 bases). CDR3 length: 15 residues. Germline V gene data show CDR1 as MDHEN and CDR2 as SYDVKM. V lost 5 bases and J 5 bases, leaving 16 bases between the germline ends. The CDR3 DNA reads TGTGCCAGCAGTCTGCCGACAGGCGGGCATCAGCCCCAGCATTTT. Translation gives CASSLPTGGHQPQHF.

This rearrangement joins TRBV28 to TRBJ1-5, with D perhaps TRBD1 (6 bases). This CDR3 is 13 amino acids long. CDR1 is MDHEN, CDR2 SYDVKM, per germline. Trimming left V 8 bases short and J 6 bases short, with 14 bases between. The chain's CDR3 is CASWGRGSQPQHF. CDR3 nucleotide sequence: TGTGCCAGCTGGGGCAGGGGAAGTCAGCCCCAGCATTTT. Full variable domain (rest looked up from reference TRBV28 and TRBJ1-5): DVKVTQSSRYLVKRTGEKVFLECVQDMDHENMFWYRQDPGLGLRLIYFSYDVKMKEKGDIPEGYSVSREKKERFSLILESASTNQTSMYLCASWGRGSQPQHFGDGTRLSIL.

The V gene is TRBV14, the J gene TRBJ2-7, with 7 bases aligning to TRBD2. This CDR3 is built from 16 residues. CDR1 is SGHDN, CDR2 FVKESK, per germline. V lost 4 bases, J lost 0 bases, and 9 bases stayed unmatched. Here the CDR3 reads CASSPHTLAVSYEQYF. The CDR3 region has the DNA TGTGCCAGCAGCCCGCACACCCTAGCGGTCTCCTACGAGCAGTACTTC.

The V gene is TRBV6-2 or TRBV6-3, the J gene TRBJ1-2; D is unclear. Germline-derived CDR1 and CDR2 are MNHEY and SVGEGT. This CDR3 contains 14 residues. Trimming took 5 bases from V and 2 from J, leaving 12 bases between them. CDR3 in DNA: TGTGCCAGCAGTATGTCGGGCAGCAACTATGGCTACACCTTC. The encoded protein is CASSMSGSNYGYTF.

This clonotype was recorded a few times. The rearrangement links TRBV7-9 to TRBJ2-7; D perhaps matches TRBD2 (6 bases). The CDR3 runs to 14 residues. V was shortened by 1 base and J by 6 bases, with 13 bases between the two germline ends. Germline V gene data show CDR1 as SEHNR and CDR2 as FQNEAQ (reference sequence). The CDR3 nucleotides are TGTGCCAGCAGCTTAGACTCCACGGGAGTCGAGCAGTACTTC. Its protein is CASSLDSTGVEQYF.

This clonotype has just a few counts. V and J are TRBV7-8 and TRBJ2-1; TRBD2 aligns across 7 bases. The CDR3 extends over 11 amino acids. CDR1 SGHVS and CDR2 FQNEAQ come from the germline V gene. The CDR3 here is CASGGSNEQFF. CDR3 nucleotide sequence: TGTGCGAGCGGCGGGAGCAATGAGCAGTTCTTC.

The CDR3, as DNA: TGTGCCAGCAGTTTCGGGACAGTCTTTCCCTACGAGCAGTACTTC. Its translation is CASSFGTVFPYEQYF. The chain links TRBV28 to TRBJ2-7; 7 positions agree with TRBD1. The junction had 7 bases not matched to a gene; V was cut back by 3 bases and J by 2 bases. Germline assignment: CDR1 MDHEN and CDR2 SYDVKM. This CDR3 is built from 15 residues.

The chain couples TRBV5-5 to TRBJ2-7; 8 positions match TRBD1. The ends lost 3 bases at V and 5 bases at J; junction bases unmatched: 4. From germline, CDR1 is SGHKS and CDR2 YYEKEE (reference sequence). The CDR3 totals 13 residues. CDR3 in DNA: TGTGCCAGCAGCTGGACAGGGCCACACGAGCAGTACTTC. Translating gives CASSWTGPHEQYF.

This clonotype was picked up many times. The J gene is TRBJ1-5, the V gene TRBV11-2, with TRBD1 matching over 10 bases. This CDR3 region has 15 residues. Unmatched junction bases numbered 7, after V lost 5 bases and J lost 6 bases. Per germline, CDR1 SGHAT and CDR2 FQNNGV. CDR3 DNA: TGTGCCAGCAGCGCCGGGACAGGGGCCGGTCAGCCCCAGCATTTT. This gives the protein CASSAGTGAGQPQHF.